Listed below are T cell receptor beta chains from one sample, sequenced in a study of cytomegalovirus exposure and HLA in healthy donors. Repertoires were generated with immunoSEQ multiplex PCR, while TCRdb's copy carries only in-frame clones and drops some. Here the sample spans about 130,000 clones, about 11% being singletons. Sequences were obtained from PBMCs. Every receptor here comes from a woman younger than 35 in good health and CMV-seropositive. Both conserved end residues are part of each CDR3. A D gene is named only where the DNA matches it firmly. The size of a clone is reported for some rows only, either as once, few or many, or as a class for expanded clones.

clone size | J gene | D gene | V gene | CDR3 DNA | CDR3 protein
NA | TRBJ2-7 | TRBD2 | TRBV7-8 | TGTGCCAGCAGCTTGGTGGGCGGGAGAGGGGACGAGCAGTACTTC | CASSLVGGRGDEQYF
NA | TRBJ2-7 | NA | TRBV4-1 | TGCGCCAGCAGCCAAGACTCGGAGAGGAACTACGAGCAGTACTTC | CASSQDSERNYEQYF
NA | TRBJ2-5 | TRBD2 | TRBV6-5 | TGTGCCAGCAGTTTGATGGGACTAGGAGGAGAGACCCAGTACTTC | CASSLMGLGGETQYF
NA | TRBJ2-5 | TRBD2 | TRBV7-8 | TGTGCCAGGGGGGGGTTCCAAGAGACCCAGTACTTC | CARGGFQETQYF
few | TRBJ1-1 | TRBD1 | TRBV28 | TGTGCCAGCACCTTCAGGGGGCAAGGGTTTGGTGAAGCTTTCTTT | CASTFRGQGFGEAFF
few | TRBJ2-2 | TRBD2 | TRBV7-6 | TGTGCCAGCAGCTTAGGACTAGCGGGAGGGCGTGAGGAGCTGTTTTTT | CASSLGLAGGREELFF
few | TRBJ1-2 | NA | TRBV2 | TGTGCCAGCACCCCTCGTTCGGGCTATGGCTACACCTTC | CASTPRSGYGYTF
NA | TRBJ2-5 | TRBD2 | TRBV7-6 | TGTGCCAGCAGCCAAGGACTAGCGGGGACGTATGAGACCCAGTACTTC | CASSQGLAGTYETQYF
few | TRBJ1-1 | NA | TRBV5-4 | TGTGCCAGCAGCTTGGATGTAACTGAAGCTTTCTTT | CASSLDVTEAFF
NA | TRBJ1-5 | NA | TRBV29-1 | TGCAGCGTAGGGGGAGACAATCAGCCCCAGCATTTT | CSVGGDNQPQHF
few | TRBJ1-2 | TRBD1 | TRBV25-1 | TGTGCCAGCAGTGAATTCCAGACAGGGTCGGATGGCTACACCTTC | CASSEFQTGSDGYTF
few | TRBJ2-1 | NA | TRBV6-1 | TGTGCCAGCCTGGACAGACAATACAATGAGCAGTTCTTC | CASLDRQYNEQFF
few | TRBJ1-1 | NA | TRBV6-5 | TGTGCCAGCAGAAGACAGTCAGAAGCTTTCTTT | CASRRQSEAFF
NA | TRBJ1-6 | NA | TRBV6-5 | TGTGCCAGCAGTCCGGAGACAGCTAACACTTCACCCCTCCACTTT | CASSPETANTSPLHF
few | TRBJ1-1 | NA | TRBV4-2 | TGTGCCAGCAGCCAAGGGGGGGCTGAAGCTTTCTTT | CASSQGGAEAFF
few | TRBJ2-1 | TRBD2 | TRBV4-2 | TGTGCCAGCAGCCCCGGACTAGAGGGAGAAGTTGAGCAGTTCTTC | CASSPGLEGEVEQFF
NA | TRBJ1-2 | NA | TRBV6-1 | TGTGCCAGCAGTCGAGACAGAACTAACTATGGCTACACCTTC | CASSRDRTNYGYTF
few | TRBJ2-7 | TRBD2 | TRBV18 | TGTGCCAGCTCACGCGGCGGGAGGACCTACGAGCAGTACTTC | CASSRGGRTYEQYF
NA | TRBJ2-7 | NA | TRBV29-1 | TGCAGCTTCCAGGATCTACAAAACGAGCAGTACTTC | CSFQDLQNEQYF
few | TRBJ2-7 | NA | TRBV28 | TGTGCCAGCAGTTTGGGGGGTAGCTCCTACGAGCAGTACTTC | CASSLGGSSYEQYF
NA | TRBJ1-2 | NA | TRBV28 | TGTGCCAGCAGTCTTCAGGCGAACTATGGCTACACCTTC | CASSLQANYGYTF
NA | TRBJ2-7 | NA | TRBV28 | TGTGCCAGCAGTTCCGGACAGACCTACGAGCAGTACTTC | CASSSGQTYEQYF
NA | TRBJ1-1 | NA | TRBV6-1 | TGTGCCAGCAGTGAACGGGTGCTTGCCACTGAAGCTTTCTTT | CASSERVLATEAFF
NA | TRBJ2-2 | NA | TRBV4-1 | TGCGCCAGCAGCCAAGATGGTAGGGAGTCCGGGGAGCTGTTTTTT | CASSQDGRESGELFF
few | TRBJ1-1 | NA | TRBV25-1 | TGTGCCAGCAGTATGGACAGTTTGAACACTGAAGCTTTCTTT | CASSMDSLNTEAFF
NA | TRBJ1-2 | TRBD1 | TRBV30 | TGTGCCGGAACCGACAGGGGTGACTATGGCTACACCTTC | CAGTDRGDYGYTF
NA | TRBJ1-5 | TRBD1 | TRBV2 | TGTGCCAGCACCGGACAGGGTGAACAGCCCCAGCATTTT | CASTGQGEQPQHF
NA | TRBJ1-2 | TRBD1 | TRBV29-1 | TGCAGCGTTGAAGATGGGGGACAGGGGGGGACTAACTATGGCTACACCTTC | CSVEDGGQGGTNYGYTF
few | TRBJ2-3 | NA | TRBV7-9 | TGTGCCTGGCGGGTTTCTAGCACAGATACGCAGTATTTT | CAWRVSSTDTQYF
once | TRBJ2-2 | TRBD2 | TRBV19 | TGTGCCAGTAGTATTGGAGCGGGAAGGAACACCGGGGAGCTGTTTTTT | CASSIGAGRNTGELFF
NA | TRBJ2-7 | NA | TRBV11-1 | TGTGCCAGCAGCTTAAACCGACTGAGTTCCGAGCAGTACTTC | CASSLNRLSSEQYF
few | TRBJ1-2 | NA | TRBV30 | TGTGCCTGGAGTTTGGGAGGTGGCTACACCTTC | CAWSLGGGYTF
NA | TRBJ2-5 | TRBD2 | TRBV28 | TGTGCCAGCACCTCGACGGGGGGAGCGGAGACCCAGTACTTC | CASTSTGGAETQYF
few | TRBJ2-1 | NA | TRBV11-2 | TGTGCCAGCAGCCCCTACCGGGGCAATGAGCAGTTCTTC | CASSPYRGNEQFF
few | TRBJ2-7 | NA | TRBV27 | TGTGCCAGCAGCCTCAAGCCTTACAGGAGCTCCTACGAGCAGTACTTC | CASSLKPYRSSYEQYF
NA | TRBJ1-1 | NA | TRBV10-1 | TGCGCCAGCAGTGAGTCCGCGATGGGTCGGGGGAACACTGAAGCTTTCTTT | CASSESAMGRGNTEAFF
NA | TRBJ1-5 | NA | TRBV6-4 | TGTGCCAGCCCCCAGAGGGAGTATCAGCCCCAGCATTTT | CASPQREYQPQHF